A selection of T cell receptor beta chains follows, all from one sample in a study of CD8 T cells in ankylosing spondylitis. TCRdb redid the calling of the 5' RACE reads with MiXCR, one entry per CDR3 protein. The sample yields under 300,000 distinct CDR3 sequences, approximately 9% seen once. The sequenced material came from blood, either unsorted or a sorted T cell fraction (not recorded which). The receptors here all came from a male donor with ankylosing spondylitis or in good health (not recorded which). Both conserved end residues are part of each CDR3. Each record gives: J gene, D gene, CDR3 length, clone size, V gene, CDR3 protein, CDR3 DNA. The D gene is left open where the match is weak. A clone size is listed for some rows: how often the clone was seen (once, few, many), or a class if it is expanded.

TRBJ1-3	TRBD1	20	many	TRBV4-3	CASSQDSAVTGGFSGNTIYF	TGCGCCAGCAGCCAAGATTCTGCGGTAACAGGGGGATTCTCTGGAAACACCATATATTTT
TRBJ1-1	NA	11	many	TRBV20-1	CSARLGTEAFF	TGCAGTGCTAGATTGGGAACTGAAGCTTTCTTT
TRBJ2-3	NA	13	few	TRBV20-1	CSASIRGTDTQYF	TGCAGTGCTAGTATCCGGGGTACAGATACGCAGTATTTT
TRBJ2-3	TRBD2	15	many	TRBV6-1	CASSEVSGITDTQYF	TGTGCCAGCAGTGAAGTTAGCGGGATCACAGATACGCAGTATTTT
TRBJ2-1	NA	13	few	TRBV19	CASSIQIINEQFF	TGTGCCAGTAGTATCCAAATTATCAATGAGCAGTTCTTC
TRBJ2-2	NA	12	many	TRBV2	CASSPKVGELFF	TGTGCCAGCAGTCCGAAGGTCGGGGAGCTGTTTTTT
TRBJ2-3	TRBD2	15	few	TRBV7-9	CASRTSGSTLDTQYF	TGTGCCAGCAGGACTAGCGGGAGTACGTTAGATACGCAGTATTTT
TRBJ2-7	NA	14	few	TRBV20-1	CSARGTIGSYEQYF	TGCAGTGCTAGAGGAACAATCGGCTCCTACGAGCAGTACTTC
TRBJ1-5	NA	13	few	TRBV18	CASSPTVDQPQHF	TGTGCCAGCTCCCCCACGGTAGATCAGCCCCAGCATTTT
TRBJ2-3	NA	14	many	TRBV5-1	CASSPSSLTDTQYF	TGCGCCAGCAGTCCGAGTTCTCTCACAGATACGCAGTATTTT
TRBJ2-3	NA	15	many	TRBV5-1	CASSPRDTNTDTQYF	TGCGCCAGCAGCCCCCGGGACACAAACACAGATACGCAGTATTTT
TRBJ2-7	NA	16	few	TRBV7-2	CASSLAGEGVDYEQYF	TGTGCCAGCAGCTTAGCGGGGGAGGGGGTGGACTACGAGCAGTACTTC
TRBJ2-5	TRBD2	15	many	TRBV20-1	CSARAASGDQETQYF	TGCAGTGCCAGGGCGGCTAGCGGGGACCAAGAGACCCAGTACTTC
TRBJ1-1	TRBD1	15	many	TRBV20-1	CSASGQGARNTEAFF	TGCAGTGCTTCGGGACAGGGGGCGCGGAACACTGAAGCTTTCTTT
TRBJ2-7	NA	16	many	TRBV7-2	CASSLEGAGRNYEQYF	TGTGCCAGCAGCTTAGAGGGCGCAGGGAGGAACTACGAGCAGTACTTC
TRBJ2-7	NA	12	many	TRBV3-1	CASSKQDYEQYF	TGTGCCAGCAGCAAACAGGACTACGAGCAGTACTTC
TRBJ2-1	TRBD1	17	NA	TRBV5-1	CASSTGQGASRGNEQFF	TGCGCCAGCAGCACGGGACAGGGGGCGAGCCGGGGCAATGAGCAGTTCTTC
TRBJ2-7	TRBD2	17	NA	TRBV19	CASSTHGTSGVSYEQYF	TGTGCCAGTAGTACCCACGGGACTAGCGGGGTATCCTACGAGCAGTACTTC
TRBJ2-5	TRBD1	14	many	TRBV6-5	CASSYSGGRETQYF	TGTGCCAGCAGTTACTCAGGGGGCCGGGAGACCCAGTACTTC
TRBJ2-7	TRBD1	15	many	TRBV5-1	CASSPRTGPSYEQYF	TGCGCCAGCAGCCCCCGGACAGGGCCCTCCTACGAGCAGTACTTC
TRBJ2-7	NA	14	many	TRBV5-1	CASSLGDKGDEQYF	TGCGCCAGCAGCTTGGGGGACAAAGGAGACGAGCAGTACTTC
TRBJ2-1	NA	15	few	TRBV12-3/TRBV12-4	CASSLRVGRHGEQFF	TGTGCCAGCAGTTTGCGGGTAGGTAGGCACGGTGAGCAGTTCTTC
TRBJ2-7	NA	12	many	TRBV5-1	CASSLVRDEQYF	TGCGCCAGCAGCTTAGTACGGGACGAGCAGTACTTC